The clone carrying this T cell receptor beta chain occurred a few times. No antigen is known for it. The CDR3 has 14 residues. The germline gives CDR1 DFQATT, CDR2 SNEGSKA (reference sequence). Trimming took 6 bases from V and 6 from J; bases not matched to a gene: 9. This sample stems from a study of response to subunit inactivated influenza vaccine. Study-wide findings and caveats: Authors suggested each seasonal flu vaccination may recruit only limited numbers of new T cells.

A single record per CDR3 protein comes from TCRdb applying MiXCR to the RT-PCR reads. The table has just over 300,000 distinct CDR3 sequences, 21% seen once. This TCR was sampled from a man in his fifties or sixties who received an inactivated influenza vaccine. The chain carries TRBV20-1 and TRBJ2-7; TRBD1 aligns across 12 bases. The starting material was PBMCs from blood, obtained about 20 months after vaccination. The CDR3 DNA reads as TGCAGTGCCGCGTCGGGACAGGGGGCATCCGAGCAGTACTTC. Translated, it gives CSAASGQGASEQYF.